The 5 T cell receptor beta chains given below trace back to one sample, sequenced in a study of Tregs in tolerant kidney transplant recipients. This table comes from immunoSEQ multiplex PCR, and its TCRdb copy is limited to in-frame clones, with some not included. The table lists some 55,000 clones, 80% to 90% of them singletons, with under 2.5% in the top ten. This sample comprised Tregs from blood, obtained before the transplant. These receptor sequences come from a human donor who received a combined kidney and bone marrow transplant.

This chain's CDR3 is CASSQPLRSGGVETQYF. In DNA, the CDR3 is TGCGCCAGCAGCCAACCTCTCCGTAGCGGGGGGGTAGAGACCCAGTACTTC. This rearrangement joins TRBV4-1 to TRBJ2-5, with 11 bases aligning to TRBD2. V shed 2 bases and J 4 bases; nucleotides not matched to a gene: 9. CDR3 length: 17 residues. Germline CDR1 reads MGHRA; CDR2 reads YSYEKL.

The CDR3 bases are TGTGCCAGCAGCCCAGGGTATACTGAAGCTTTCTTT. Translation: CASSPGYTEAFF. The chain carries TRBV28 and TRBJ1-1; possibly TRBD1 for D (5 bases). The CDR3 has 12 amino acids. V lost 6 bases and J lost 5, with 10 bases in between. Germline lookup yields CDR1 MDHEN and CDR2 SYDVKM.

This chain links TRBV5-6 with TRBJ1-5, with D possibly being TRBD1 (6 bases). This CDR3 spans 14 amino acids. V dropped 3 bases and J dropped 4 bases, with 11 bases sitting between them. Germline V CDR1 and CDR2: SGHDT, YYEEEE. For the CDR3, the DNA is TGTGCCAGCAGCTCGATCAGGGGAAATCAGCCCCAGCATTTT. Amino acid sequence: CASSSIRGNQPQHF.

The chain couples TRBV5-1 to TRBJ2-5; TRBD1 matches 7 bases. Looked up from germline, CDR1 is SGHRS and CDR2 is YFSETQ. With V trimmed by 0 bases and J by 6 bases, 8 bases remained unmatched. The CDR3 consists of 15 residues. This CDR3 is CASSLVLGGAQTQYF. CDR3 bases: TGCGCCAGCAGCTTGGTGTTAGGGGGCGCTCAGACCCAGTACTTC.

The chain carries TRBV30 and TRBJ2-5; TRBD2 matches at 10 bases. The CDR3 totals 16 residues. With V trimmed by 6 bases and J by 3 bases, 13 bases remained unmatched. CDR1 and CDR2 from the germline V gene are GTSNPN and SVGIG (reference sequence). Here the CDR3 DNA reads TGTGCCTGCTTTCTCCCTCTAGCGGGAGCGGAAGAGACCCAGTACTTC. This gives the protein CACFLPLAGAEETQYF.